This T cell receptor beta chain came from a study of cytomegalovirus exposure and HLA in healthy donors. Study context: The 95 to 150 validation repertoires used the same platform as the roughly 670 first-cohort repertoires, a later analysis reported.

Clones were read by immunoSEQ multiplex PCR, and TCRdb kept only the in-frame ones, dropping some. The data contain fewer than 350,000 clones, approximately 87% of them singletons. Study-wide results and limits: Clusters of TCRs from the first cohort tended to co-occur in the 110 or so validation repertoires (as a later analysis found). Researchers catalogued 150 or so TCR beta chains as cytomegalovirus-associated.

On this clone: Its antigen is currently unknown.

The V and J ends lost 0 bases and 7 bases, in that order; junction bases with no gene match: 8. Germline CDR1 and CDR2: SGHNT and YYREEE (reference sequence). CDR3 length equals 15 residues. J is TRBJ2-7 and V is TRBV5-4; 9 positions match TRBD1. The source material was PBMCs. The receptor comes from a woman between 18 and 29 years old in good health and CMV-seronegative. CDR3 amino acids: CASSLAGTGRGEQYF. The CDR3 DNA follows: TGTGCCAGCAGCTTGGCCGGGACAGGGAGGGGGGAGCAGTACTTC.